Listed here is a single T cell receptor (beta chain). The antigen is undetermined. This record belongs to a study of OX40 agonist ivuxolimab in advanced cancers. The wider study: Dose-escalation patients had hepatocellular carcinoma, melanoma, renal cell or head and neck cancer. From roughly 23 to 85 years was the age range, with a mean of about 54 years, and nearly 85% were male. Overall study results and limits: Relative to CD4+ cells, CD8+ T cells on average had more expanded clones.

This CDR3 is built from 15 residues. V was shortened by 3 bases and J by 4 bases, with 15 bases between the two germline ends. Per germline, CDR1 SGHNT and CDR2 YENEEA. Produced via immunoSEQ multiplex PCR; TCRdb's table is partial and in-frame only. The sample records approximately 50,000 clones, roughly nine tenths being singletons. The study sampled blood at baseline, cycle 4 day 1, and cycle 7 day 1. The rearrangement links TRBV11-3 to TRBJ1-1; D unresolved. This receptor was identified in an adult with an advanced solid tumor such as melanoma, head and neck, liver or kidney cancer. The sample in question was CD4+ or CD8+ T cells sorted from blood, obtained in a trial of the OX40 agonist ivuxolimab. The CDR3 here is CASSFGGVEGTEAFF. In nucleotides, the CDR3 is TGTGCCAGCAGCTTCGGCGGAGTTGAAGGCACTGAAGCTTTCTTT.